These 27 T cell receptor beta chains were sequenced from one sample in a study of cytotoxic CD8 clonotypes in ibrutinib-treated CLL. Sequencing used immunoSEQ multiplex PCR; TCRdb keeps in-frame clones, though not all of them. The sample holds 70,000 to 80,000 clones, 80% seen once. Sample: PBMCs, taken at disease progression, from a patient treated with ibrutinib. The receptor set was obtained from a human donor with chronic lymphocytic leukemia.

The rearrangement links TRBV5-4 to TRBJ2-7; TRBD2 agrees at 11 bases. CDR1 is SGHNT, CDR2 YYREEE, per germline (reference sequence). This CDR3 has 15 amino acids. After removal of 5 bases from V and 0 bases from J, the junction contained 4 bases not matched to a gene. The CDR3 DNA follows: TGTGCCAGCAGGAGAGGGACTAGCGGCTCCTACGAGCAGTACTTC. Its protein is CASRRGTSGSYEQYF. Full variable domain (missing parts from reference TRBV5-4 and TRBJ2-7): ETGVTQSPTHLIKTRGQQVTLRCSSQSGHNTVSWYQQALGQGPQFIFQYYREEENGRGNFPPRFSGLQFPNYSSELNVNALELDDSALYLCASRRGTSGSYEQYFGPGTRLTVT.

This chain links TRBV10-1 with TRBJ2-5; 7 positions match TRBD1. Unmatched junction bases numbered 10, after V lost 5 bases and J lost 7 bases. The CDR3 loop spans 14 amino acids. Germline V CDR1 and CDR2: WNHNN, SYGVQD (reference sequence). CDR3 loop: CASSTGDADGTQYF. The CDR3 DNA reads TGCGCCAGCAGTACAGGGGACGCGGATGGGACCCAGTACTTC.

The V and J genes are TRBV15 and TRBJ2-1; unclear D gene. Per germline, CDR1 LNHNV and CDR2 YYDKDF (reference sequence). V was pared by 1 base and J by 7 bases, with 14 bases between. This CDR3 has 15 amino acids. CDR3 sequence reads: CATSRVSLVFNEQFF. As DNA, the CDR3 is TGTGCCACCAGCAGAGTTTCCCTAGTTTTTAATGAGCAGTTCTTC.

The chain recombines TRBV7-8 with TRBJ2-7; possible D gene TRBD2, 5 bases. V was trimmed by 6 bases and J by 3 bases, leaving 12 bases between them. The CDR3 length is 13 residues. CDR1 SGHVS and CDR2 FQNEAQ come from the germline V gene. The DNA for the CDR3 is TGTGCCAGCAGGGGAGACGCGAGCTACGAGCAGTACTTC. Residues: CASRGDASYEQYF.

The chain is built from TRBV7-9 and TRBJ1-1; the D is unclear. CDR3 length: 13 residues. Germline CDR1 and CDR2: SEHNR and FQNEAQ (reference sequence). The V gene lost 2 bases and the J gene lost 1 base, with 5 bases spanning the gap. CDR3 in amino acids: CASSLQTNTEAFF. The CDR3 DNA reads TGTGCCAGCAGCTTACAGACGAACACTGAAGCTTTCTTT.

This chain joins TRBV6-6 and TRBJ1-1; D not certain. Looked up from germline, CDR1 is MNHNY and CDR2 is SVGAGI (reference sequence). Trimming removed 10 bases from V and 1 base from J, with 13 bases in between. The CDR3 sequence is 13 residues long. The CDR3 DNA follows: TGTGCCACCAACCCCAATGGGAACACTGAAGCTTTCTTT. Protein product: CATNPNGNTEAFF.

This clone was counted a few times. The chain employs TRBV15 and TRBJ2-7, with D perhaps being TRBD1 or TRBD2 (5 bases each). The length of the CDR3 is 13 residues. The germline V gene has CDR1 LNHNV and CDR2 YYDKDF (reference sequence). The V end was cut by 5 bases, the J end by 7 bases, with 15 bases between. The CDR3 loop reads CATSPGTVGEQYF. DNA for the CDR3: TGTGCCACCAGCCCAGGGACGGTGGGGGAGCAGTACTTC.

This sequence joins TRBV30 and TRBJ1-1; 7 bases are shared with TRBD1. CDR1 and CDR2 from the germline V gene are GTSNPN and SVGIG (reference sequence). There are 12 residues in the CDR3. With V trimmed by 5 bases and J by 7 bases, 7 bases remained unmatched. CDR3 coding DNA: TGTGCCTGGGGACAGGTGCGACTTGAAGCTTTCTTT. It yields the protein CAWGQVRLEAFF.

The CDR3 loop is CASSLRGGHEQYF. CDR3 DNA sequence: TGTGCCAGCAGTTTAAGAGGTGGGCACGAGCAGTACTTC. The chain employs TRBV27 and TRBJ2-7; D gene uncertain. Deletions cut 2 bases from V and 5 bases from J, with 10 bases between. The CDR3 loop spans 13 amino acids. The germline V gene has CDR1 MNHEY and CDR2 SMNVEV (reference sequence).

V usage is TRBV29-1 and J usage is TRBJ1-1, with a weak D call TRBD1 (5 bases). Trimming removed 3 bases at V and 3 bases at J, with 14 bases between. The CDR3 spans 14 residues. In germline, CDR1 is SQVTM, CDR2 ANQGSEA. The CDR3 reads CSVELKRGDTEAFF. CDR3 sequence (DNA): TGCAGCGTTGAGCTAAAGCGAGGGGACACTGAAGCTTTCTTT.

The chain has TRBV28 and TRBJ2-7; D not resolved. There are 12 residues in the CDR3. Deletions cut 6 bases from V and 7 bases from J, with 13 bases between. The germline gives CDR1 MDHEN, CDR2 SYDVKM. This chain's CDR3 is CASRPPLGEQYF. The CDR3 nucleotides are TGTGCCAGCAGGCCCCCACTGGGAGAGCAGTACTTC. The full variable domain, with the rest looked up from reference TRBV28 and TRBJ2-7, is DVKVTQSSRYLVKRTGEKVFLECVQDMDHENMFWYRQDPGLGLRLIYFSYDVKMKEKGDIPEGYSVSREKKERFSLILESASTNQTSMYLCASRPPLGEQYFGPGTRLTVT.

The chain employs TRBV28 and TRBJ2-5; D remains ambiguous. This CDR3 contains 10 residues. Germline V lookup: CDR1 MDHEN, CDR2 SYDVKM. Trimming took 5 bases from V and 7 from J, leaving 5 bases between them. In DNA, the CDR3 is TGTGCCAGCAGTAGACTGACCCAGTACTTC. This translates into CASSRLTQYF.

The chain joins TRBV2 to TRBJ2-7; either TRBD1 or TRBD2 may fit D (5 bases each). In germline, CDR1 is SNHLY, CDR2 FYNNEI. Trimming pared 5 bases from V and 0 bases from J, leaving 14 bases between. The CDR3 spans 15 residues. The CDR3 bases are TGTGCCAGCAGTTCCCCGGGACCCTCCTCCTACGAGCAGTACTTC. The encoded protein is CASSSPGPSSYEQYF.

This chain links TRBV6-6 with TRBJ2-7, with 7 bases identical to TRBD2. With V trimmed by 2 bases and J by 3 bases, 1 base remained unmatched. The CDR3 loop spans 13 amino acids. Looked up from germline, CDR1 is MNHNY and CDR2 is SVGAGI (reference sequence). The CDR3 coding sequence is TGTGCCAGCAGTTACGGGGACTACTACGAGCAGTACTTC. It yields the protein CASSYGDYYEQYF.

In its sample, this clone was seen a few times. V is TRBV6-5 and J is TRBJ2-5, with TRBD1 as a possible D gene (6 bases). With 4 bases removed from V and 4 bases from J, the gap between germline ends came to 16 bases. Germline CDR1 MNHEY, CDR2 SVGAGI. The CDR3 covers 15 residues. The CDR3 bases are TGTGCCAGCAGTTCCCGGGACACTTGGGGAGAGACCCAGTACTTC. The encoded protein is CASSSRDTWGETQYF.

CDR3: CASSLGGLAGADTQYF. CDR3 DNA sequence: TGTGCCAGCAGCTTAGGAGGTCTAGCGGGGGCAGATACGCAGTATTTT. This chain links TRBV11-3 with TRBJ2-3; TRBD2 matches at 10 bases. Germline CDR1 and CDR2: SGHNT and YENEEA. V gave up 1 base and J gave up 4 bases; unmatched junction bases: 5. This CDR3 has 16 amino acids.

The J gene is TRBJ2-1, the V gene TRBV19; maybe TRBD1 (6 bases). The V gene's germline CDR1 is LNHDA and CDR2 SQIVND (reference sequence). The CDR3 is 13 amino acids. V was clipped by 5 bases and J by 3 bases, with 8 bases between them. CDR3 sequence (DNA): TGTGCCAGTAGTTTGGGACACTACAATGAGCAGTTCTTC. Its protein is CASSLGHYNEQFF.

The table lists this clone with a count of one. The CDR3 DNA follows: TGTGCCAGCAGTGTGAGTGGCTCCTACAATGAGCAGTTCTTC. Its protein product is CASSVSGSYNEQFF. This rearrangement joins TRBV2 to TRBJ2-1; no firm D call. Trimming shortened V by 4 bases and J by 0 bases, and 7 bases separated the two germline ends. This CDR3 is built from 14 residues. Germline V gives CDR1 SNHLY, CDR2 FYNNEI.

The V call is TRBV30, the J call TRBJ1-5, with TRBD1 identical over 7 bases. The CDR3 is made up of 14 amino acids. Germline CDR1 and CDR2: GTSNPN and SVGIG (reference sequence). Trimming at V came to 0 bases and at J to 3 bases, leaving 2 bases not matched to a gene. The chain's CDR3 is CAWSVGQHNQPQHF. The CDR3 DNA follows: TGTGCCTGGAGTGTGGGACAGCACAATCAGCCCCAGCATTTT. Complete variable domain (other parts from reference TRBV30 and TRBJ1-5): SQTIHQWPATLVQPVGSPLSLECTVEGTSNPNLYWYRQAAGRGLQLLFYSVGIGQISSEVPQNLSASRPQDRQFILSSKKLLLSDSGFYLCAWSVGQHNQPQHFGDGTRLSIL.

The gene calls are TRBV6-1 and TRBJ2-1, with 12 bases that match TRBD2. V was pared by 4 bases and J by 8 bases, with 6 bases of the junction left unmatched. Germline assignment: CDR1 MNHNS and CDR2 SASEGT. The CDR3 totals 15 residues. CDR3 sequence: CASSGLAGARDEQFF. Written as DNA, the CDR3 is TGTGCCAGCAGTGGACTAGCGGGAGCTAGAGATGAGCAGTTCTTC.

This clone was seen only once. The chain is built from TRBV6-1 and TRBJ1-2, with 8 bases fitting TRBD1. Germline V gene sequence: CDR1 MNHNS, CDR2 SASEGT. J was trimmed by 6 bases and V by 10 bases; bases with no gene match: 7. The CDR3 consists of 12 residues. CDR3: CATRTGSHGYTF. In DNA form, the CDR3 reads TGTGCCACCCGGACAGGGTCCCATGGCTACACCTTC.

This rearrangement joins TRBV27 to TRBJ2-7, with D perhaps matching TRBD1 (6 bases). The CDR3 consists of 17 residues. V gave up 6 bases and J gave up 5 bases, with 26 bases separating them. The germline V gene encodes CDR1 MNHEY and CDR2 SMNVEV (reference sequence). The CDR3 bases are TGTGCCAGCAGGGGATGGGCAGACAGGACCCTTGGGGACGAGCAGTACTTC. This gives the protein CASRGWADRTLGDEQYF.

This clone was recorded once. The DNA for the CDR3 is TGTGCCAGTAGTATATCTGTAGACAATGAGCAGTTCTTC. Translation gives CASSISVDNEQFF. The chain links TRBV19 to TRBJ2-1, with D uncertain. Between the trimmed V and J ends, which lost 2 bases and 5 bases, there was a span of 7 bases. The V gene's germline CDR1 is LNHDA and CDR2 SQIVND (reference sequence). The CDR3 has 13 amino acids.

This sequence joins TRBV7-6 and TRBJ1-6; D remains unclear. Per germline, CDR1 SGHVS and CDR2 FNYEAQ. The CDR3 has 14 amino acids. V was shortened by 1 base and J by 2 bases, with 3 bases between the two germline ends. DNA for the CDR3: TGTGCCAGCAGCTTAGACCCCTATAATTCACCCCTCCACTTT. Its translation: CASSLDPYNSPLHF. Full variable domain (rest looked up from reference TRBV7-6 and TRBJ1-6): GAGVSQSPRYKVTKRGQDVALRCDPISGHVSLYWYRQALGQGPEFLTYFNYEAQQDKSGLPNDRFSAERPEGSISTLTIQRTEQRDSAMYRCASSLDPYNSPLHFGNGTRLTVT.

This clone was found many times. The chain joins TRBV10-3 to TRBJ1-1, with D maybe TRBD1 (6 bases). Per the germline V gene, CDR1 is ENHRY and CDR2 is SYGVKD. The CDR3 is 15 amino acids. V was pared by 7 bases and J by 3 bases, with 18 bases between. The CDR3, as DNA: TGTGCCATCACCTCCCTCGGGAGGGGGGACACTGAAGCTTTCTTT. This codes for CAITSLGRGDTEAFF.

With respect to this clone: Other DNA sequences in this sample translate to the same CDR3. J is TRBJ2-3 and V is TRBV5-1, with a weak D call TRBD2 (5 bases). With 4 bases removed from V and 1 base from J, the gap between germline ends came to 10 bases. Looked up from germline, CDR1 is SGHRS and CDR2 is YFSETQ. The CDR3 runs to 14 residues. CDR3 in amino acids: CASSPGGGTDTQYF. The CDR3 bases are TGCGCCAGCAGCCCTGGAGGAGGCACAGATACGCAGTATTTT.

This clone has just one count. The chain couples TRBV27 to TRBJ2-1, with 9 bases that match TRBD2. CDR3 size: 15 residues. Looked up from germline, CDR1 is MNHEY and CDR2 is SMNVEV (reference sequence). J lost 10 bases, V lost 7 bases, and 14 bases had no gene match. The CDR3 DNA reads TGTGCCAGCAACTTTCTTAGCGGGGGCGCCGCGGAGCAGTTCTTC. Amino acid sequence: CASNFLSGGAAEQFF.